Listed here are 28 T cell receptor beta chains from one sample, sequenced in a study of cytomegalovirus exposure and HLA in healthy donors. Primers for the PCR totalled 60 Vbeta and 13 Jbeta. Libraries were prepared by immunoSEQ multiplex PCR; TCRdb keeps only in-frame clonotypes and omits some of them. The record lists about 46,000 clones, of which the ten most abundant hold approximately 1.1%. The sample was PBMCs. All receptors come from a woman aged 40-49 years in good health and CMV-seronegative.

The chain links TRBV4-2 to TRBJ2-2; 10 bases are a match to TRBD2. Germline V gene sequence: CDR1 LGHNA, CDR2 YNFKEQ. CDR3 size: 17 residues. The V segment lost 0 bases and the J segment 5 bases; nucleotides outside the gene matches: 6. The CDR3 DNA follows: TGTGCCAGCAGCCAAGAGGTACTAGCGGGGAGAACCGGGGAGCTGTTTTTT. This codes for CASSQEVLAGRTGELFF.

The chain links TRBV4-1 to TRBJ2-2, with no clear D. The germline CDR1 and CDR2 sequences are MGHRA and YSYEKL. CDR3 length: 14 amino acids. Between the trimmed V and J ends, which lost 4 bases and 3 bases, there was a span of 9 bases. The CDR3 region has the DNA TGCGCCAGCAGCCGCTCCGAGGACACCGGGGAGCTGTTTTTT. Protein: CASSRSEDTGELFF.

The CDR3, as DNA: TGCGCCAGCGGAGGGGGCTTAGCGTCAGATACGCAGTATTTT. Translating it yields CASGGGLASDTQYF. The chain employs TRBV5-1 and TRBJ2-3, with D maybe TRBD1 (7 bases). CDR3 size: 14 residues. The germline CDR1 and CDR2 sequences are SGHRS and YFSETQ. Trimming pared 7 bases from V and 4 bases from J, leaving 16 bases between.

The chain joins TRBV5-1 to TRBJ2-7; 7 bases map to TRBD1. V trimming: 4 bases; J trimming: 6 bases; junction bases outside the gene matches: 10. The CDR3 consists of 14 residues. The germline V gene encodes CDR1 SGHRS and CDR2 YFSETQ. CDR3 bases: TGCGCCAGCAGCACCCGGGACAGTGGTACCGAGCAGTACTTC. Residues: CASSTRDSGTEQYF.

The gene calls are TRBV27 and TRBJ1-2; D is ambiguous. CDR3 size: 16 residues. The germline V and J ends were trimmed by 5 bases and 3 bases, with 19 bases remaining between them. Germline CDR1 reads MNHEY; CDR2 reads SMNVEV (reference sequence). This CDR3 reads CASSNQSWPTDYGYTF. The CDR3 DNA is TGTGCCAGCAGTAATCAATCATGGCCGACTGACTATGGCTACACCTTC.

This chain uses TRBV9 with TRBJ2-2; possible D gene TRBD1, 5 bases. The length of the CDR3 is 15 residues. Germline V CDR1 and CDR2: SGDLS, YYNGEE. V was clipped by 0 bases and J by 6 bases, with 12 bases between them. CDR3 bases: TGTGCCAGCAGCGTAGCAGGGATCGGTTCCGGGGAGCTGTTTTTT. Protein product: CASSVAGIGSGELFF.

The V gene is TRBV2, the J gene TRBJ2-7; 9 bases agree with TRBD2. The germline V gene encodes CDR1 SNHLY and CDR2 FYNNEI. V lost 2 bases and J lost 2; bases outside the gene matches: 10. The CDR3 contains 17 residues. The CDR3 coding sequence is TGTGCCAGCAGTGAAAGAAGATCGAGACTAGCGGCCTACGAGCAGTACTTC. This codes for CASSERRSRLAAYEQYF.

The genes are TRBV29-1 and TRBJ2-3, with 14 bases aligning to TRBD2. Germline V gene sequence: CDR1 SQVTM, CDR2 ANQGSEA. CDR3 length equals 15 residues. The V gene end was trimmed by 6 bases and the J gene end by 4 bases; junction bases not matched to a gene: 6. The CDR3 is CSVWGTSGRADTQYF. In DNA form, the CDR3 reads TGCAGCGTCTGGGGGACTAGCGGGAGAGCAGATACGCAGTATTTT.

The rearrangement joins TRBV7-9 to TRBJ1-2, with a tentative D call TRBD1 (6 bases). The germline gives CDR1 SEHNR, CDR2 FQNEAQ (reference sequence). This CDR3 is built from 13 residues. Between the trimmed V and J ends, which lost 3 bases and 8 bases, there was a span of 13 bases. The CDR3 region is CASSFRGSGGYTF. In DNA, the CDR3 is TGTGCCAGCAGCTTCAGGGGCTCGGGCGGCTACACCTTC.

The CDR3 spells CAGRSRLMNTEAFF. Written as DNA, the CDR3 is TGTGCAGGTAGGTCCAGGCTGATGAACACTGAAGCTTTCTTT. This chain joins TRBV2 and TRBJ1-1, with D unclear. The CDR3 runs 14 residues. Germline V gene sequence: CDR1 SNHLY, CDR2 FYNNEI.

The chain joins TRBV5-1 to TRBJ2-7, with 8 bases lining up with TRBD1. The CDR3 runs to 11 residues. With V trimmed by 4 bases and J by 13 bases, 7 bases remained unmatched. CDR1 and CDR2 from the germline V gene are SGHRS and YFSETQ. CDR3 DNA: TGCGCCAGCAGCCTCGCGGACAGGGTATACTTC. Translated, it gives CASSLADRVYF.

The CDR3 DNA reads as TGTGCCAGCATAGGGACTAGCGGAACTCTTTTCTACGAGCAGTACTTC. Protein product: CASIGTSGTLFYEQYF. V is TRBV6-6 and J is TRBJ2-7, with 11 bases lining up with TRBD2. The CDR3 length is 16 residues. Germline CDR1 MNHNY, CDR2 SVGAGI (reference sequence). The J segment lost 3 bases and the V segment lost 7 bases, leaving 11 bases of the junction unmatched.

The J gene is TRBJ2-1, the V gene TRBV10-3; the match to TRBD2 covers 7 bases. Germline-derived CDR1 and CDR2 are ENHRY and SYGVKD. Germline trimming cut 0 bases from V and 3 bases from J; bases unmatched to any gene: 5. This CDR3 is built from 16 residues. This CDR3 is CAISESVGGHYNEQFF. The DNA for the CDR3 is TGTGCCATCAGTGAGTCGGTGGGAGGGCACTACAATGAGCAGTTCTTC.

The chain has TRBV15 and TRBJ2-7; D not certain. This CDR3 is 13 amino acids long. The germline gives CDR1 LNHNV, CDR2 YYDKDF (reference sequence). V was cut by 0 bases and J by 3 bases, with 6 bases left in between. CDR3 DNA: TGTGCCACCAGCAGAGATAGTCACTACGAGCAGTACTTC. Its translation is CATSRDSHYEQYF. Based on the CDR3 plus reference TRBV15 and TRBJ2-7, the full variable domain is DAMVIQNPRYQVTQFGKPVTLSCSQTLNHNVMYWYQQKSSQAPKLLFHYYDKDFNNEADTPDNFQSRRPNTSFCFLDIRSPGLGDTAMYLCATSRDSHYEQYFGPGTRLTVT.

The chain joins TRBV7-2 to TRBJ2-7; TRBD2 agrees at 7 bases. Germline assignment: CDR1 SGHTA and CDR2 FQGNSA. V was pared by 4 bases and J by 3 bases, with 6 bases of the junction left unmatched. CDR3 size: 14 residues. Here the CDR3 reads CASSSLGGNYEQYF. DNA of the CDR3: TGTGCCAGCAGCTCCCTGGGGGGGAACTACGAGCAGTACTTC.

The V gene is TRBV9, the J gene TRBJ2-7; 12 positions agree with TRBD2. Per germline, CDR1 SGDLS and CDR2 YYNGEE. The CDR3 totals 17 residues. Trimming took 4 bases from V and 0 from J; bases not matched to a gene: 8. The CDR3 region is CASSPWTSGASSYEQYF. CDR3 nucleotides: TGTGCCAGCAGCCCTTGGACTAGCGGGGCGAGCTCCTACGAGCAGTACTTC.

CDR3 residues: CASAPDRDGTGELFF. DNA for the CDR3: TGTGCCAGCGCCCCTGACAGGGATGGCACCGGGGAGCTGTTTTTT. This chain links TRBV7-9 with TRBJ2-2, with 7 bases fitting TRBD1. V lost 8 bases, J lost 4 bases, and 10 bases stayed unmatched. The CDR3 is 15 residues long. CDR1 is SEHNR and CDR2 is FQNEAQ in the germline V gene (reference sequence).

The chain links TRBV6-5 to TRBJ2-7; 11 nucleotides match TRBD2. The CDR3 runs 15 residues. Looked up from germline, CDR1 is MNHEY and CDR2 is SVGAGI. The J segment lost 0 bases and the V segment lost 4 bases, leaving 2 bases of the junction unmatched. The CDR3 here is CASSSSGRFSYEQYF. The CDR3 nucleotides are TGTGCCAGCAGTTCTAGCGGGAGGTTCTCCTACGAGCAGTACTTC.

CDR3: CASKLAESYNEQFF. The CDR3 nucleotides read TGTGCTAGCAAACTAGCGGAATCCTACAATGAGCAGTTCTTC. The chain has TRBV12-5 and TRBJ2-1; the match to TRBD2 covers 8 bases. CDR1 is LGHNT and CDR2 is FRNRAP in the germline V gene. Trimming cost V 9 bases and J 1 base; bases outside gene matches: 5. There are 14 residues in the CDR3.

The chain carries TRBV5-1 and TRBJ1-5; a weak D match, TRBD1 (6 bases). V lost 0 bases and J 4 bases, leaving 11 bases between the germline ends. This CDR3 region has 15 residues. Germline V CDR1 and CDR2: SGHRS, YFSETQ. The CDR3 loop reads CASSLDGTPNQPQHF. CDR3 in DNA: TGCGCCAGCAGCTTGGACGGGACACCAAATCAGCCCCAGCATTTT.

The V gene is TRBV9, the J gene TRBJ1-2; tentative D call: TRBD1 (6 bases). The V gene's germline CDR1 is SGDLS and CDR2 YYNGEE. The CDR3 loop spans 16 amino acids. Trimming took 3 bases from V and 4 from J, leaving 19 bases between them. The CDR3 is CASSAKTGSERYGYTF. The DNA for the CDR3 is TGTGCCAGCAGCGCCAAGACAGGTTCCGAACGCTATGGCTACACCTTC.

Written as DNA, the CDR3 is TGTGCCAGCAGCCAAGACGTGAGCGGGAGGAATAGGGAGCTGTTTTTT. As protein: CASSQDVSGRNRELFF. This chain connects TRBV14 to TRBJ2-2; 9 bases fit TRBD2. The V and J ends lost 0 bases and 9 bases, in that order; junction bases with no gene match: 8. Germline V gene lookup returns CDR1 SGHDN and CDR2 FVKESK. The CDR3 extends over 16 amino acids.

V is TRBV4-1 and J is TRBJ2-3, with 7 positions matching TRBD2. The CDR3 length is 15 residues. CDR1 and CDR2 from the germline V gene are MGHRA and YSYEKL. With V trimmed by 4 bases and J by 1 base, 5 bases remained unmatched. The CDR3 loop reads CASSPGGTGTDTQYF. CDR3 coding DNA: TGCGCCAGCAGCCCCGGGGGGACCGGCACAGATACGCAGTATTTT.

This chain connects TRBV15 to TRBJ2-7, with 9 bases lining up with TRBD1. J gave up 5 bases and V 3 bases, and 8 bases lay outside the gene matches. CDR3 size: 15 residues. The germline CDR1 and CDR2 sequences are LNHNV and YYDKDF (reference sequence). As DNA, the CDR3 is TGTGCCACCAGCAGGACCGGGACAGGGTCCCACGAGCAGTACTTC. Amino acids: CATSRTGTGSHEQYF. Supplemented by reference TRBV15 and TRBJ2-7, the full variable domain reads DAMVIQNPRYQVTQFGKPVTLSCSQTLNHNVMYWYQQKSSQAPKLLFHYYDKDFNNEADTPDNFQSRRPNTSFCFLDIRSPGLGDTAMYLCATSRTGTGSHEQYFGPGTRLTVT.

J is TRBJ1-5 and V is TRBV4-2, with D possibly TRBD1 on 6 matching bases. The CDR3 extends over 13 amino acids. Germline CDR1 reads LGHNA; CDR2 reads YNFKEQ. Trimming removed 1 base at V and 6 bases at J, with 7 bases between. CDR3 bases: TGTGCCAGCAGCCAAGCCAGGGGTCAGCCCCAGCATTTT. It translates to CASSQARGQPQHF.

J is TRBJ2-1 and V is TRBV2, with 13 positions matching TRBD2. With 8 bases clipped from V and 4 bases from J, the junction kept 11 bases outside the gene matches. The V gene's germline CDR1 is SNHLY and CDR2 FYNNEI. CDR3 length: 17 amino acids. The CDR3 nucleotides read TGTGCCAGCCTTGGACTAGCGGGAGTTGAGGGATACAATGAGCAGTTCTTC. It translates to CASLGLAGVEGYNEQFF.

The rearrangement links TRBV30 to TRBJ2-5, with a tentative D call TRBD1 (7 bases). The V end was cut by 2 bases, the J end by 5 bases, with 12 bases between. CDR1 is GTSNPN, CDR2 SVGIG, per germline (reference sequence). This CDR3 is built from 13 residues. CDR3 DNA: TGTGCCTGGAGTTTGGAGGGGGCGGAGACCCAGTACTTC. Protein sequence: CAWSLEGAETQYF.

The chain has TRBV28 and TRBJ2-7; 7 bases line up with TRBD2. Per germline, CDR1 MDHEN and CDR2 SYDVKM. This CDR3 is built from 14 residues. J was trimmed by 0 bases and V by 6 bases; bases with no gene match: 5. The CDR3 here is CASSPGGSSYEQYF. The CDR3 coding sequence is TGTGCCAGCAGCCCCGGGGGGAGCTCCTACGAGCAGTACTTC.